This note documents a single T cell receptor beta chain sequence. The sample is drawn from a study of blood T cell repertoires in COVID-19. CDR1 and CDR2 from the germline V gene are LGHNA and YNFKEQ. The CDR3 contains 17 residues. Trimming shortened V by 1 base and J by 7 bases, and 22 bases separated the two germline ends. The data were produced by immunoSEQ multiplex PCR, yet TCRdb's version contains in-frame clones alone and is incomplete. The sample shows around 88,000 clones, 90% to 95% of them seen only once. The sample consisted of peripheral blood. This chain links TRBV4-2 with TRBJ1-1; TRBD1 is a possible D gene (6 bases). The source is a man in his 60s with acute or convalescent COVID-19. DNA for the CDR3: TGTGCCAGCAGCCAAGGGAGGAGGGGGGGCCTAACAGGTGAAGCTTTCTTT. Translating gives CASSQGRRGGLTGEAFF.